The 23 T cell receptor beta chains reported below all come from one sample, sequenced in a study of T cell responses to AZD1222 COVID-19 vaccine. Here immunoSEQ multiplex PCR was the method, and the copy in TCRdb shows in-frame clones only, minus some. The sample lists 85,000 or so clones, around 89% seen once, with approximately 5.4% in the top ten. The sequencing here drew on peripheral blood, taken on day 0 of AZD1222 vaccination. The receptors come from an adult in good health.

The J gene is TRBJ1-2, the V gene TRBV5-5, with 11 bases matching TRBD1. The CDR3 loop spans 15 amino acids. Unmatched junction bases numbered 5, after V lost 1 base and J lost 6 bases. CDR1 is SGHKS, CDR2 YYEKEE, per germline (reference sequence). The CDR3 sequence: CASSLWDRGLNGYTF. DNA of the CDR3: TGTGCCAGCAGCTTGTGGGACAGGGGGTTGAATGGCTACACCTTC.

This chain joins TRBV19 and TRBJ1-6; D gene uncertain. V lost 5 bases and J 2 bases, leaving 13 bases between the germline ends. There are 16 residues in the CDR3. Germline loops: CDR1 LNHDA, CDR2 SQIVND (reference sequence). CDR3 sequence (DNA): TGTGCCAGTAGTTATGGAGAACGGGCCTATAATTCACCCCTCCACTTT. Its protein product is CASSYGERAYNSPLHF.

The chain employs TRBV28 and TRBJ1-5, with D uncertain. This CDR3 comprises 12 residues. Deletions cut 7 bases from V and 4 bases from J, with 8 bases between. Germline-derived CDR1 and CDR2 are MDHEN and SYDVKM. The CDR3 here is CASKAGNQPQHF. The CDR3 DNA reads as TGTGCCAGCAAAGCGGGGAATCAGCCCCAGCATTTT. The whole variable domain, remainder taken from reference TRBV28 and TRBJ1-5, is DVKVTQSSRYLVKRTGEKVFLECVQDMDHENMFWYRQDPGLGLRLIYFSYDVKMKEKGDIPEGYSVSREKKERFSLILESASTNQTSMYLCASKAGNQPQHFGDGTRLSIL.

CDR3 nucleotides: TGTGCCAGTAGTATAGGAGGAGGGAACAGGGTCCCCTACAATGAGCAGTTCTTC. This encodes CASSIGGGNRVPYNEQFF. The rearrangement uses TRBV19 and TRBJ2-1; D is possibly TRBD1 or TRBD2 (6 bases each). Germline V CDR1 and CDR2: LNHDA, SQIVND (reference sequence). V dropped 1 base and J dropped 2 bases, with 18 bases sitting between them. The CDR3 has 18 residues.

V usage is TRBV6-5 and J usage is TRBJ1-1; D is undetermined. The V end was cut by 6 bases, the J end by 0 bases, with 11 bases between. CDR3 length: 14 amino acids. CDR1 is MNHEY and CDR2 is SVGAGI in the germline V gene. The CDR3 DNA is TGTGCCAGCAGCGTGGGAGGCGTGAACACTGAAGCTTTCTTT. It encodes CASSVGGVNTEAFF.

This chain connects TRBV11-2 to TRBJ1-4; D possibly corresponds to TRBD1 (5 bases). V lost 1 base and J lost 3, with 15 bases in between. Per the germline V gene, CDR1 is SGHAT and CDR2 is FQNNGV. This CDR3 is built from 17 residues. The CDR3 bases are TGTGCCAGCAGCTTAGCCATTGTTGGGGGAGCTAATGAAAAACTGTTTTTT. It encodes CASSLAIVGGANEKLFF.

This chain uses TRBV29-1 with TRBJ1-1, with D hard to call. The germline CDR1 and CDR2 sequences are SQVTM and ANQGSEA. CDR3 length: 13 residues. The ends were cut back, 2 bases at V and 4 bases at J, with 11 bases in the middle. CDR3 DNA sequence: TGCAGCGTTGAAATTGACGTTACCACTGAAGCTTTCTTT. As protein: CSVEIDVTTEAFF.

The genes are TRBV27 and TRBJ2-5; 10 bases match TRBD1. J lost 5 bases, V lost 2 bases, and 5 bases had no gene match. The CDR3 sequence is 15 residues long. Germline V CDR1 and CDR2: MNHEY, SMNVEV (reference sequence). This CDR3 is CASSLRQGAFETQYF. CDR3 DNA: TGTGCCAGCAGTTTACGACAGGGGGCCTTCGAGACCCAGTACTTC.

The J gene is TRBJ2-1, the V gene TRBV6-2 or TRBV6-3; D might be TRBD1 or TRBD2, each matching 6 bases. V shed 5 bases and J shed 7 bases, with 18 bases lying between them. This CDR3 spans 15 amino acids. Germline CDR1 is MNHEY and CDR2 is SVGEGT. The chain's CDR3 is CASSNGGQISNEQFF. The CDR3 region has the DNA TGTGCCAGCAGTAATGGGGGGCAAATAAGTAATGAGCAGTTCTTC.

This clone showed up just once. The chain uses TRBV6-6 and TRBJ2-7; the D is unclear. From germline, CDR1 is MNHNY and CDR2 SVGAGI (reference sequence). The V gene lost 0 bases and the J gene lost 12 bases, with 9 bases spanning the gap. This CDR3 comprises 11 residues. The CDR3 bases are TGTGCCAGCAGTTACTCAACCGTAGTGTACTTC. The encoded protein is CASSYSTVVYF.

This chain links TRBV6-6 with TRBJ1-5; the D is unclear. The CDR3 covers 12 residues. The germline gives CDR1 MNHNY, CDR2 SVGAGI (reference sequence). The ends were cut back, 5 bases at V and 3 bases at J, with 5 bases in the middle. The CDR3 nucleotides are TGTGCCAGCAGTGGGGTCAATCAGCCCCAGCATTTT. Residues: CASSGVNQPQHF.

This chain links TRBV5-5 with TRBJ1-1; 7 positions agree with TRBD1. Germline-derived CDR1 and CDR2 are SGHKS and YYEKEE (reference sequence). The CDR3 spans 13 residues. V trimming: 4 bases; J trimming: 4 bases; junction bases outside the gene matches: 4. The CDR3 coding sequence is TGTGCCAGCAGCATGCAGGGGGGCACTGAAGCTTTCTTT. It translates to CASSMQGGTEAFF.

This chain's CDR3 is CASSGGGAFLEQFF. CDR3 nucleotides: TGTGCCAGCAGCGGCGGGGGGGCTTTTCTTGAGCAGTTCTTC. The rearrangement joins TRBV27 to TRBJ2-1; 9 bases fit TRBD2. Per germline, CDR1 MNHEY and CDR2 SMNVEV (reference sequence). The CDR3 runs to 14 residues. J lost 9 bases, V lost 6 bases, and 9 bases had no gene match.

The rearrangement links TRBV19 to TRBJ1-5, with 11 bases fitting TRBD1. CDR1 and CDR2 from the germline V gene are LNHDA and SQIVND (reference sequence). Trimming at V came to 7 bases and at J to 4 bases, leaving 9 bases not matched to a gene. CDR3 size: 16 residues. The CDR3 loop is CASTAGTGGVNQPQHF. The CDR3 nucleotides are TGTGCCAGTACCGCCGGGACAGGGGGGGTAAATCAGCCCCAGCATTTT.

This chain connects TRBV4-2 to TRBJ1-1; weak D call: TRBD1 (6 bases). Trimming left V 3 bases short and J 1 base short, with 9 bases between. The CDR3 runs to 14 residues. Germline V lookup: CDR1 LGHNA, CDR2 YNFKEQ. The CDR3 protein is CASSQTGQNTEAFF. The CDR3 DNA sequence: TGTGCCAGCAGCCAGACAGGACAGAACACTGAAGCTTTCTTT.

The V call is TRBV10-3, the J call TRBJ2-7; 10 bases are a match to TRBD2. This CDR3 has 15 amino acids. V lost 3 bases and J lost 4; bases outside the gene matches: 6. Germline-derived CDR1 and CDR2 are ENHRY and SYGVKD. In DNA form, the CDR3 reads TGTGCCATCAGTGATTGGACTAGCGGAGAATACGAGCAGTACTTC. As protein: CAISDWTSGEYEQYF.

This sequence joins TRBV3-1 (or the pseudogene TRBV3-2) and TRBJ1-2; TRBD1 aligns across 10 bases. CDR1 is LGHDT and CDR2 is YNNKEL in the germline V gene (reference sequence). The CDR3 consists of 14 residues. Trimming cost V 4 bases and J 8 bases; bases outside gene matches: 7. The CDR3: CASSRRQGAQGYTF. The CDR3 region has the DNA TGTGCCAGCAGCCGCCGACAGGGGGCGCAGGGCTACACCTTC.

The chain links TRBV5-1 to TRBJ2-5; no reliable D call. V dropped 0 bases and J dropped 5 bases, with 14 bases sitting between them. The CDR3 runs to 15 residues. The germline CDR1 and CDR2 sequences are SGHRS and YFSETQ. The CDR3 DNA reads TGCGCCAGCAGCTTGGCTTACTCAATCGGGGAGACCCAGTACTTC. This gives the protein CASSLAYSIGETQYF.

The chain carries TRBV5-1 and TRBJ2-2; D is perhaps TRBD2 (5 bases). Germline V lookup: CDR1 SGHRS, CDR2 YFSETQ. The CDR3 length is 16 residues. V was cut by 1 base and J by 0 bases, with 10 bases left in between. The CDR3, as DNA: TGCGCCAGCAGCTTGAGTAGAGGGCCGAACACCGGGGAGCTGTTTTTT. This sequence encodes CASSLSRGPNTGELFF.

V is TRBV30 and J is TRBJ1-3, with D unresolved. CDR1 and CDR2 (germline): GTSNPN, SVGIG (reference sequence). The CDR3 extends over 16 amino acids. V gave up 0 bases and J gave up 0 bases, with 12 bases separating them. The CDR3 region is CAWSVSDPSSGNTIYF. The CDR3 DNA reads TGTGCCTGGAGTGTTTCAGATCCATCCTCTGGAAACACCATATATTTT.

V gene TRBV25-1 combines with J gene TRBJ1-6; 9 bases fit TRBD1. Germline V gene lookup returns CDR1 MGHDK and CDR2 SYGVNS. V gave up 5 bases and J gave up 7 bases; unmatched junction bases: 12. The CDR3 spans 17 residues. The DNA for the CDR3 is TGTGCCAGCAGTTCTGACAGGGGGGCGGGGGACAATTCACCCCTCCACTTT. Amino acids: CASSSDRGAGDNSPLHF.

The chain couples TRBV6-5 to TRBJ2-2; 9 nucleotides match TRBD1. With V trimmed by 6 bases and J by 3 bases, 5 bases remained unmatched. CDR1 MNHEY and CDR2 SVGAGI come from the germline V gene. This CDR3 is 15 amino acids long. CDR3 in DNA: TGTGCCAGCAGCCGCGACAGGGGGGACACCGGGGAGCTGTTTTTT. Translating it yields CASSRDRGDTGELFF.

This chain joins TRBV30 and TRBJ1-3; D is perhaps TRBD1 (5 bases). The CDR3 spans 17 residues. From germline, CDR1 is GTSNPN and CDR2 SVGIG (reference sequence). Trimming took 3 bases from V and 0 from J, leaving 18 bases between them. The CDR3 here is CAWSRQYLGISGNTIYF. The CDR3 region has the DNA TGTGCCTGGAGCAGACAGTACCTGGGAATCTCTGGAAACACCATATATTTT.